These 4 T cell receptor beta chains were all obtained from the same sample, sequenced in a study of siplizumab effects on memory and regulatory T cells. Sequencing was performed with immunoSEQ multiplex PCR; in TCRdb, only in-frame clones are kept and a portion is missing. The profile shows roughly 80,000 clones, roughly 89% of them singletons. The source material was Tregs sorted from blood. The receptors shown here come from a human donor in good health.

The chain couples TRBV6-8 to TRBJ2-2, with D perhaps matching TRBD1 (5 bases). From germline, CDR1 is MNHGY and CDR2 SAAAGT. The V end was cut by 6 bases, the J end by 5 bases, with 10 bases between. This CDR3 region has 13 residues. This CDR3 reads CASSSRVTGELFF. As DNA, the CDR3 is TGTGCCAGCAGCTCCAGGGTTACCGGGGAGCTGTTTTTT.

This chain connects TRBV2 to TRBJ2-1, with D perhaps TRBD2 (5 bases). The CDR3 length is 14 residues. Germline CDR1 reads SNHLY; CDR2 reads FYNNEI. Trimming shortened V by 6 bases and J by 3 bases, and 12 bases separated the two germline ends. In DNA, the CDR3 is TGTGCCAGCAGAAAGCTAACTAGCTACAATGAGCAGTTCTTC. This translates into CASRKLTSYNEQFF.

The chain recombines TRBV19 with TRBJ2-2; D remains unclear. V lost 1 base and J lost 0, with 6 bases in between. Germline V gene data show CDR1 as LNHDA and CDR2 as SQIVND (reference sequence). The CDR3 has 15 residues. CDR3 nucleotide sequence: TGTGCCAGTAGTATAGGCCTAGCGAACACCGGGGAGCTGTTTTTT. Translating gives CASSIGLANTGELFF.

This clone was detected only a few times. The genes are TRBV5-1 and TRBJ1-6; 8 nucleotides line up with TRBD1. Germline trimming cut 2 bases from V and 8 bases from J; bases unmatched to any gene: 6. CDR3 length: 15 residues. CDR1 is SGHRS, CDR2 YFSETQ, per germline. The CDR3: CASSLETGDHSPLHF. The CDR3 nucleotides are TGCGCCAGCAGCTTAGAGACAGGGGACCATTCACCCCTCCACTTT.